Sequencing of this T cell receptor (beta chain) was carried out in a study of T cells after yellow fever vaccination. TCRdb re-called the 5' RACE reads through MiXCR, storing one row per CDR3 protein. The table has hundreds of thousands of distinct CDR3 sequences, more than 9% seen once. This clonotype was seen a few times. As yet, its antigen is unknown. Broader study findings: Some clonotypes were seen in both the CD4 and the CD8 compartments. These made up a small share and likely arose from convergent recombination. FACS-sorted repertoires might harbor abundant contaminating clonotypes from the bulk population.

Trimming cost V 4 bases and J 4 bases, with 10 bases left between them. The CDR3 runs 13 residues. This clonotype was obtained from a young man who received the YFV17D yellow fever vaccine. The chain carries TRBV12-3 or TRBV12-4 and TRBJ1-2, with D perhaps matching TRBD1 (5 bases). The sequencing used PBMCs, collected on the day of the yellow fever booster vaccination. Here the CDR3 DNA reads TGTGCCAGCAGTTCCGGGGACGTCTATGGCTACACCTTC. This encodes CASSSGDVYGYTF.